The 9 T cell receptor beta chains below come from one sample, sequenced in a study of shared clonotypes between healthy human individuals. The method was immunoSEQ multiplex PCR; TCRdb's version includes in-frame clones alone and lacks a portion of them. The sample lists 450,000 to 650,000 clones; around 80% were seen once. The material sequenced was PBMCs. Every receptor here comes from a woman in her thirties or forties in good health. Some clones in this sample may be carry-over from other donors' samples.

The chain is built from TRBV29-1 and TRBJ2-1, with TRBD2 matching 10 bases. J lost 8 bases, V lost 4 bases, and 11 bases had no gene match. The germline V gene has CDR1 SQVTM and CDR2 ANQGSEA. The CDR3 runs to 15 residues. CDR3 sequence (DNA): TGCAGCGTTGTGCCTAGCGGGAGTACCCAATATGAGCAGTTCTTC. Its protein is CSVVPSGSTQYEQFF.

This rearrangement joins TRBV19 to TRBJ2-1, with D unclear. V dropped 6 bases and J dropped 0 bases, with 12 bases sitting between them. The CDR3 is made up of 15 amino acids. CDR1 is LNHDA, CDR2 SQIVND, per germline (reference sequence). Here the CDR3 DNA reads TGTGCCAGTAGCCCGGTCAGCAGCTCCTACAATGAGCAGTTCTTC. Amino acids: CASSPVSSSYNEQFF.

This chain joins TRBV18 and TRBJ1-1, with unresolved D. Trimming removed 3 bases from V and 1 base from J, with 12 bases in between. Germline V gene lookup returns CDR1 KGHSH and CDR2 LQKENI. The CDR3 totals 15 residues. CDR3 residues: CASSPGVAENTEAFF. The CDR3 DNA is TGTGCCAGCTCACCGGGTGTGGCAGAGAACACTGAAGCTTTCTTT.

V is TRBV7-2 and J is TRBJ1-3; 8 positions agree with TRBD1. This CDR3 region has 16 residues. The ends lost 4 bases at V and 4 bases at J; junction bases unmatched: 9. CDR1 and CDR2 (germline): SGHTA, FQGNSA. CDR3 DNA sequence: TGTGCCAGCAGCTCAGTCTCAGGGGGCTCAGGAAACACCATATATTTT. It encodes CASSSVSGGSGNTIYF.

Notes on this clone: This is likely an artifact of a read error, given a far larger clone one base away. The V call is TRBV6-5, the J call TRBJ1-5; D remains ambiguous. Germline CDR1 reads MNHEY; CDR2 reads SVGAGI. This CDR3 region has 15 residues. The CDR3 nucleotides read TGTGCCTGCAGTTACTCGAGCAGTCCAAATCAGCCCCAGCATTTT. Translation gives CACSYSSSPNQPQHF.

The chain uses TRBV4-1 and TRBJ2-4; D may correspond to TRBD1 or TRBD2 (5 bases each). The CDR3 contains 16 residues. Trimming shortened V by 1 base and J by 2 bases, and 12 bases separated the two germline ends. The germline CDR1 and CDR2 sequences are MGHRA and YSYEKL. CDR3 residues: CASSQAWGGSKNIQYF. Here the CDR3 DNA reads TGCGCCAGCAGCCAAGCCTGGGGCGGGTCCAAAAACATTCAGTACTTC.

As for this clone: A read error is the likely source, as a far larger clone sits one nucleotide away. The chain recombines TRBV7-8 with TRBJ1-1, with 8 bases identical to TRBD1. The CDR3 totals 13 residues. V shed 11 bases, J shed 7 bases, and the junction held 12 bases outside the gene matches. Germline CDR1 SGHVS, CDR2 FQNEAQ. The CDR3 region is CAGNDRGKNEAFF. CDR3 sequence (DNA): TGTGCCGGCAACGACAGGGGTAAGAATGAAGCTTTCTTT. Based on the CDR3 plus reference TRBV7-8 and TRBJ1-1, the full variable domain is GAGVSQSPRYKVAKRGQDVALRCDPISGHVSLFWYQQALGQGPEFLTYFQNEAQLDKSGLPSDRFFAERPEGSVSTLKIQRTQQEDSAVYLCAGNDRGKNEAFFGQGTRLTVV.

V usage is TRBV9 and J usage is TRBJ2-5; 7 bases are a match to TRBD1. Germline V gives CDR1 SGDLS, CDR2 YYNGEE. V dropped 3 bases and J dropped 2; count of bases not matched to a gene: 10. CDR3 length equals 16 residues. CDR3: CASSGPHRGGQETQYF. CDR3 coding DNA: TGTGCCAGCAGCGGCCCCCACAGGGGTGGACAAGAGACCCAGTACTTC.

The chain carries TRBV10-3 and TRBJ2-7, with a possible D match to TRBD1 (5 bases). The V end was cut by 4 bases, the J end by 1 base, with 8 bases between. The CDR3 length is 13 residues. Germline values: CDR1 ENHRY, CDR2 SYGVKD. The CDR3 DNA follows: TGTGCCATCAGTGTGGCAGGGTCCTACGAGCAGTACTTC. Translated: CAISVAGSYEQYF.